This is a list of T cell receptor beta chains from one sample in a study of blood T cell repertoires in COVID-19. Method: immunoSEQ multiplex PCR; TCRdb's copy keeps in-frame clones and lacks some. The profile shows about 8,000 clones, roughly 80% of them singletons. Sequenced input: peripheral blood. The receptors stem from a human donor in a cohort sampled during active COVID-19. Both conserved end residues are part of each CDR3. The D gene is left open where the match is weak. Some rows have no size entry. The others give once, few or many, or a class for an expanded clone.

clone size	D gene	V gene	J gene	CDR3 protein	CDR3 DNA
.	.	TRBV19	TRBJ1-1	CASREGGLRNTEAFF	TGTGCCAGTAGGGAGGGAGGTCTCCGGAACACTGAAGCTTTCTTT
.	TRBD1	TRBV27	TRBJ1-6	CASSLRQGGWNSPLHF	TGTGCCAGCAGTTTAAGGCAGGGGGGTTGGAATTCACCCCTCCACTTT
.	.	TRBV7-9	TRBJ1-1	CASTPRGGTEAFF	TGTGCCAGCACCCCACGGGGGGGCACTGAAGCTTTCTTT
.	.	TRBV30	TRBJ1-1	CAWMAQGNTEAFF	TGTGCCTGGATGGCACAGGGGAACACTGAAGCTTTCTTT
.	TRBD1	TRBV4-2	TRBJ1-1	CASSQGTGGLDTEAFF	TGTGCCAGCAGCCAAGGGACAGGGGGCTTGGACACTGAAGCTTTCTTT
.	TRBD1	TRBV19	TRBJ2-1	CASSMVPLRGPLGEQFF	TGTGCCAGTAGTATGGTACCTTTGAGGGGGCCCCTGGGTGAGCAGTTCTTC
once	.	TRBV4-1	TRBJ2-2	CASSPAGTNTGELFF	TGCGCCAGCAGCCCAGCGGGTACGAACACCGGGGAGCTGTTTTTT
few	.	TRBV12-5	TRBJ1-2	CASGFHGETSHTF	TGTGCTAGTGGTTTTCACGGGGAGACTAGTCACACCTTC
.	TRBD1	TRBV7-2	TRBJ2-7	CASSLQGAGEQYF	TGTGCCAGCAGCTTACAGGGGGCTGGCGAGCAGTACTTC
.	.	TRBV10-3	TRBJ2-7	CAISVGGPYEQYF	TGTGCCATCAGTGTCGGGGGGCCCTACGAGCAGTACTTC
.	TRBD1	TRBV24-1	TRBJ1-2	CATSEKEGALFKGGYTF	TGTGCCACCAGTGAAAAGGAGGGGGCGCTCTTCAAGGGCGGCTACACCTTC
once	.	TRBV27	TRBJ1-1	CASSLHGGNTEAFF	TGTGCCAGCAGTTTACACGGAGGGAACACTGAAGCTTTCTTT
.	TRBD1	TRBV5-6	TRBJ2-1	CASSMGQVDYEQFF	TGTGCCAGCAGCATGGGACAGGTGGACTATGAGCAGTTCTTC
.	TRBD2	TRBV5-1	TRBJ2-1	CASSLDKLAGPNEQFF	TGCGCCAGCAGCTTGGATAAACTAGCGGGACCCAATGAGCAGTTCTTC
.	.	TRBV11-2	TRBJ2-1	CASSSLRWVANEQFF	TGTGCCAGCAGCTCTCTCCGGTGGGTAGCGAATGAGCAGTTCTTC